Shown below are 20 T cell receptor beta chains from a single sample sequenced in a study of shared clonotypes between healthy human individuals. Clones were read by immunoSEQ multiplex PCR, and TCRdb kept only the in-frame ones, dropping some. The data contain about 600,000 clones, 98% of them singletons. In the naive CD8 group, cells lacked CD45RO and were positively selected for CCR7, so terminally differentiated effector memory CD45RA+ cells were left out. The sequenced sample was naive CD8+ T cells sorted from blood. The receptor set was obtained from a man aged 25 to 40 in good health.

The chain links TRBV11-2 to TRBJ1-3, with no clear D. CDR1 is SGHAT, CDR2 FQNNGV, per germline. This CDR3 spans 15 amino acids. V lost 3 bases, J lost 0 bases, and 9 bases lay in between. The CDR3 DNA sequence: TGTGCCAGCAGCTTTGCCTGGTACTCTGGAAACACCATATATTTT. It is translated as CASSFAWYSGNTIYF.

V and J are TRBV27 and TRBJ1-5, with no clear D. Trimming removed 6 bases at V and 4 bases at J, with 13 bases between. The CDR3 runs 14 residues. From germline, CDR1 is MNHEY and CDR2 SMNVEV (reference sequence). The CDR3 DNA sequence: TGTGCCAGCAGCAGGTCGAACCCTAATCAGCCCCAGCATTTT. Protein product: CASSRSNPNQPQHF.

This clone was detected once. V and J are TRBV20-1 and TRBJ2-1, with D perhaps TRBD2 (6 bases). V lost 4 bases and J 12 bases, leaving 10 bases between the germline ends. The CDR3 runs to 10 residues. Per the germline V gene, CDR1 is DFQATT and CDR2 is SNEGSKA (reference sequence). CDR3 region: CSAILAGQFF. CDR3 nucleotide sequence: TGCAGTGCTATACTAGCAGGGCAGTTCTTC.

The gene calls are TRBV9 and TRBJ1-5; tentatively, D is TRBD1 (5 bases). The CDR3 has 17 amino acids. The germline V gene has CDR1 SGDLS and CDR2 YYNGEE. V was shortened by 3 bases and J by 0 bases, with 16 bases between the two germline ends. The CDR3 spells CASSEGRDFNSNQPQHF. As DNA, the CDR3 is TGTGCCAGCAGCGAAGGCCGGGACTTCAATAGCAATCAGCCCCAGCATTTT.

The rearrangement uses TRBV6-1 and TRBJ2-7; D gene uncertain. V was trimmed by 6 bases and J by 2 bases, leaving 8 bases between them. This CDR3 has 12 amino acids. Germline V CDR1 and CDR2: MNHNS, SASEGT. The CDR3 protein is CASSRHPYEQYF. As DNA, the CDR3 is TGTGCCAGCAGCCGGCATCCCTACGAGCAGTACTTC.

The CDR3 protein is CASSLAKTVESNYGYTF. The CDR3 DNA is TGTGCCAGCAGCTTAGCGAAGACAGTTGAGTCTAACTATGGCTACACCTTC. The J gene is TRBJ1-2, the V gene TRBV7-2, with D possibly matching TRBD1 (5 bases). The germline V gene has CDR1 SGHTA and CDR2 FQGNSA. The CDR3 has 17 amino acids. The V and J ends lost 0 bases and 0 bases respectively, with 14 bases between them.

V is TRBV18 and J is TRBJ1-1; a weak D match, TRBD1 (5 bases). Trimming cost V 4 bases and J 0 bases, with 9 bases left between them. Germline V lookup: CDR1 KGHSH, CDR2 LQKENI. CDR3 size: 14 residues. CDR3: CASSRRAMNTEAFF. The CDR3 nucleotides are TGTGCCAGCTCACGCAGGGCTATGAACACTGAAGCTTTCTTT.

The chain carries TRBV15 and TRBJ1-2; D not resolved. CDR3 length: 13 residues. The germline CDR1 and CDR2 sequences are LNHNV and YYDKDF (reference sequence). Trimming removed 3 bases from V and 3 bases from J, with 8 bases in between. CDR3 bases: TGTGCCACCAGCAGGAGGTTTGACTATGGCTACACCTTC. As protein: CATSRRFDYGYTF. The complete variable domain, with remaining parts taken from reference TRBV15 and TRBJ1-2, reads DAMVIQNPRYQVTQFGKPVTLSCSQTLNHNVMYWYQQKSSQAPKLLFHYYDKDFNNEADTPDNFQSRRPNTSFCFLDIRSPGLGDTAMYLCATSRRFDYGYTFGSGTRLTVV.

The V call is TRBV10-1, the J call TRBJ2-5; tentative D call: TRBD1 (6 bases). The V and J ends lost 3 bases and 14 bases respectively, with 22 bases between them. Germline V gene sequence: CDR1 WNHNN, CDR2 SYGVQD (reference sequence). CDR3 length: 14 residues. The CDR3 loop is CASSDTGFARPTYF. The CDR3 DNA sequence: TGCGCCAGCAGTGACACAGGGTTCGCGAGACCCACCTACTTC.

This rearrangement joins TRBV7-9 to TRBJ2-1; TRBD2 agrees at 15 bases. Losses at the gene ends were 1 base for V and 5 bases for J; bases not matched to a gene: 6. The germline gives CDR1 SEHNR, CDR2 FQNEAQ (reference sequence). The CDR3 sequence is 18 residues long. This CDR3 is CASSLELWTSGRDNEQFF. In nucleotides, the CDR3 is TGTGCCAGCAGCTTAGAACTGTGGACTAGCGGGAGGGACAATGAGCAGTTCTTC.

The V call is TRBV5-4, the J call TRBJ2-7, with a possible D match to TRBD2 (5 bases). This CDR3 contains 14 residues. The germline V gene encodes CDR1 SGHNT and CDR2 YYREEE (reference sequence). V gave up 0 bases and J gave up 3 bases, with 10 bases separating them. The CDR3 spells CASSLGGRLYEQYF. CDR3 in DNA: TGTGCCAGCAGCTTGGGTGGGAGACTCTACGAGCAGTACTTC.

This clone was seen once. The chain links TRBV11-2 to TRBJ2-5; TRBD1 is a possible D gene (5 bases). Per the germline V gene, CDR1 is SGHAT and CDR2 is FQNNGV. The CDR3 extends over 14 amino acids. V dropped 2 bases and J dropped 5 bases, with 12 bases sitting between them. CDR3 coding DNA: TGTGCCAGCAGCTTAACCCAGGGCATGGAGACCCAGTACTTC. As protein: CASSLTQGMETQYF.

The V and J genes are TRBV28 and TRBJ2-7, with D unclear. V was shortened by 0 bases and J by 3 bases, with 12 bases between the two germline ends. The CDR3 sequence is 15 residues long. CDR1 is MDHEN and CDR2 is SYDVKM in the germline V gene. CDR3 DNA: TGTGCCAGCAGTTTATGGGGTCAGTACCTCTACGAGCAGTACTTC. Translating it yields CASSLWGQYLYEQYF.

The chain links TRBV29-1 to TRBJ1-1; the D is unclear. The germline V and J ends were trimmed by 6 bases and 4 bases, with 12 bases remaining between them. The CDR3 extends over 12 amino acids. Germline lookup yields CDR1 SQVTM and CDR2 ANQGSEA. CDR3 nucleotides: TGCAGCGTCGACGGGCTGGCCACTGAAGCTTTCTTT. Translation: CSVDGLATEAFF.

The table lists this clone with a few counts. The CDR3 region is CASSRNNEQFF. CDR3 in DNA: TGTGCCAGCAGCCGTAACAATGAGCAGTTCTTC. The chain employs TRBV6-1 and TRBJ2-1; no reliable D call. The CDR3 has 11 residues. Per the germline V gene, CDR1 is MNHNS and CDR2 is SASEGT. V lost 6 bases and J 5 bases, leaving 5 bases between the germline ends.

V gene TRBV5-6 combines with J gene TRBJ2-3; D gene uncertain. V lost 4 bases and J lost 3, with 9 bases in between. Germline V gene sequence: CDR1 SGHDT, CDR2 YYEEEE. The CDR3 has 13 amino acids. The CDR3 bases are TGTGCCAGCAGCGAGACCTCGACAGATACGCAGTATTTT. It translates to CASSETSTDTQYF.

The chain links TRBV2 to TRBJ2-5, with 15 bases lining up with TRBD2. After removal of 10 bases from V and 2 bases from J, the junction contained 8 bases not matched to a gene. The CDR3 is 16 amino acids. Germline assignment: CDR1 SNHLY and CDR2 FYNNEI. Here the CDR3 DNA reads TGTGCCACTAAGGGACTAGCGGGAGGTCTACAAGAGACCCAGTACTTC. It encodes CATKGLAGGLQETQYF.

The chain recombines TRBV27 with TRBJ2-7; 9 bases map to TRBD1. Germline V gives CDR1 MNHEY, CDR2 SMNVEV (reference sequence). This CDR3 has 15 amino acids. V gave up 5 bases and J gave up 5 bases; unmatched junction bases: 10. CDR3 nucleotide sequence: TGTGCCAGCAGTCCCCGGACAGGGGTAGGCCACGAGCAGTACTTC. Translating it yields CASSPRTGVGHEQYF.

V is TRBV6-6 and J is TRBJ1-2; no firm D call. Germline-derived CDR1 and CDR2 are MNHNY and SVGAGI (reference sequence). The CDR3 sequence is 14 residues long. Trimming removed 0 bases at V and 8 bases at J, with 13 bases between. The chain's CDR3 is CASSYSMEEGGYTF. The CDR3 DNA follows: TGTGCCAGCAGTTACTCGATGGAAGAGGGAGGCTACACCTTC.

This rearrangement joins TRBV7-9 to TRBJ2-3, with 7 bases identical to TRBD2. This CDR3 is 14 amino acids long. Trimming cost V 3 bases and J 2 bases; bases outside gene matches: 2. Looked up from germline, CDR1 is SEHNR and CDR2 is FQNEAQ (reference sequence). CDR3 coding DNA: TGTGCCAGCAGCTTGGGGAGGGACACAGATACGCAGTATTTT. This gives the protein CASSLGRDTDTQYF.